A selection of T cell receptor beta chains follows, all from one sample in a study of human T cells and chemical hapten exposure. Via MiXCR, TCRdb re-called the RACE reads, giving one row per CDR3 protein. Found here are about 49,000 distinct CDR3 sequences, around 9.3% of them singletons; the top ten hold less than 5%. Here the sequenced sample was whole blood, taken in connection with sensitization to the hapten diphenylcyclopropenone (DPC). Receptors were obtained from a woman aged 45-60 years with alopecia areata. Some clones in this sample may be carry-over from other donors' samples. The CDR3 runs from the conserved cysteine through the conserved F or W. The order of the fields is clone size, D gene, J gene, V gene, CDR3 DNA, CDR3 protein. D genes are given only for firm matches. Size values are once, few and many counts, or a class for expanded clones, and some rows have none.

-	-	TRBJ2-1	TRBV5-1	TGCGCCAGCAGCTTGGGTACCTACAATGAGCAGTTCTTC	CASSLGTYNEQFF
many	TRBD2	TRBJ2-1	TRBV7-9	TGTGCCAGCAGCTTCACTAGCGGGAGCGCTGATGAGCAGTTCTTC	CASSFTSGSADEQFF
few	-	TRBJ1-2	TRBV28	TGTGCCAGCCAAGACAGTCACTATGGCTACACCTTC	CASQDSHYGYTF
-	TRBD1	TRBJ2-1	TRBV20-1	TGCAGTGCTAGAGCAGGGGGCTACAATGAGCAGTTCTTC	CSARAGGYNEQFF
many	-	TRBJ2-1	TRBV11-2	TGTGCCAGCAGCCTACGGGTCTTAGCCACAATGTGGCAGTTCTTC	CASSLRVLATMWQFF
many	-	TRBJ2-3	TRBV14	TGTGCCAGCAGCCAAGATAACTCAGGGGGAGGCGGCACAGATACGCAGTATTTT	CASSQDNSGGGGTDTQYF
many	-	TRBJ1-5	TRBV9	TGTGCCAGCAGCGTAGACCCGGACAATCAGCCCCAGCATTTT	CASSVDPDNQPQHF
many	-	TRBJ1-2	TRBV2	TGTGCCAGCAGGGACCGTGGCTACACCTTC	CASRDRGYTF
many	-	TRBJ1-1	TRBV11-1	TGTGCCAGCAGCTTTCAGGGACCCACTGAAGCTTTCTTT	CASSFQGPTEAFF
few	TRBD2	TRBJ2-5	TRBV20-1	TGCAGTGCTAGAGTAGCGGGAGGCGAGGAGACCCAGTACTTC	CSARVAGGEETQYF
few	TRBD2	TRBJ2-1	TRBV24-1	TGTGCCACCAGTGGGAAGGGACTAGCGGGAGGCAATGAGCAGTTCTTC	CATSGKGLAGGNEQFF
many	TRBD1	TRBJ2-5	TRBV20-1	TGCAGTGCTAGAGTCAAGGGACAGTTCCAAGAGACCCAGTACTTC	CSARVKGQFQETQYF
few	-	TRBJ1-1	TRBV3-1	TGTGCCAGCAGCCAAGCTTCGGTGATGACTGAAGCTTTCTTT	CASSQASVMTEAFF
many	TRBD2	TRBJ2-3	TRBV29-1	TGCAGCGTTGCGGCTAGCGGGAGCGGTGATACGCAGTATTTT	CSVAASGSGDTQYF
-	-	TRBJ2-3	TRBV28	TGTGCCAGCATGACTAGTCGAAATACGCAGTATTTT	CASMTSRNTQYF
many	-	TRBJ2-5	TRBV6-2/TRBV6-3	TGTGCCAGCAGCCCGACTGAGACCCAGTACTTC	CASSPTETQYF
-	-	TRBJ2-1	TRBV4-3	TGCGCCAGCAGCCAAGATGGAGGGAGACTCGGCAATGAGCAGTTCTTC	CASSQDGGRLGNEQFF
-	TRBD2	TRBJ2-7	TRBV3-1	TGTGCCAGCAGCTATGGACTAGCGGGAGTAAACGAGCAGTACTTC	CASSYGLAGVNEQYF
many	-	TRBJ2-7	TRBV12-3/TRBV12-4	TGTGCCAGCAGACCAAAGACCTCCTACGAGCAGTACTTC	CASRPKTSYEQYF
many	-	TRBJ1-5	TRBV20-1	TGCAGTGCCGCAACAGGGTATAATCAGCCCCAGCATTTT	CSAATGYNQPQHF
many	-	TRBJ2-1	TRBV19	TGTGCCAGCAGGAAAGTGACAGGTGGGAATGAGCAGTTCTTC	CASRKVTGGNEQFF
many	TRBD2	TRBJ2-7	TRBV6-5	TGTGCCAGCAGTAAGCGGGAGGGGTACGAGCAGTACTTC	CASSKREGYEQYF
-	-	TRBJ1-4	TRBV19	TGTGCCAGCGGGGACCGACCTGCAACTAATGAAAAACTGTTTTTT	CASGDRPATNEKLFF
few	-	TRBJ2-1	TRBV4-1	TGCGCCAGCAGCCAAGCACGGGAGAGCTATTGGGATGAGCAGTTCTTC	CASSQARESYWDEQFF
many	TRBD2	TRBJ2-2	TRBV5-1	TGCGCCAGCAAACTAGCGGGAGAGGTCGGGGAGCTGTTTTTT	CASKLAGEVGELFF
many	-	TRBJ1-5	TRBV20-1	TGCAGTGCTGGAGGGGGTGACGGCAATCAGCCCCAGCATTTT	CSAGGGDGNQPQHF
many	-	TRBJ2-7	TRBV25-1	TGTGCCAGCAGTGAATACGGTTTGGCACATGGCTACGAGCAGTACTTC	CASSEYGLAHGYEQYF
few	-	TRBJ1-5	TRBV18	TGTGCCAGCTCACCAAGGGACGGAAGGGCAAGCAATCAGCCCCAGCATTTT	CASSPRDGRASNQPQHF
many	-	TRBJ2-7	TRBV20-1	TGCAGTGCTAGAGATCAGGGACCCCGGGAGCAGTACTTC	CSARDQGPREQYF
many	TRBD1	TRBJ1-1	TRBV6-2/TRBV6-3	TGTGCCAGCACCCCGGAACAGGGGGCGAACACTGAAGCTTTCTTT	CASTPEQGANTEAFF
few	TRBD1	TRBJ2-1	TRBV25-1	TGTGCCAGCAGCAGGGACAGGTGGCGGGTAGAGGGTGAGCAGTTCTTC	CASSRDRWRVEGEQFF
many	-	TRBJ2-1	TRBV29-1	TGCAGCGTTGATGAATCGGATGAGCAGTTCTTC	CSVDESDEQFF
many	-	TRBJ1-5	TRBV12-3/TRBV12-4	TGTGCCAGCAGTTTACAGGGTTCGAATCAGCCCCAGCATTTT	CASSLQGSNQPQHF
few	-	TRBJ2-7	TRBV28	TGTGCCAGCAGGGCCCCCTTCTACGAGCAGTACTTC	CASRAPFYEQYF
many	TRBD1	TRBJ1-6	TRBV7-9	TGTGCCAGCAACCTCAGGACAGGGGGAAATAATTCACCCCTCCACTTT	CASNLRTGGNNSPLHF
-	TRBD2	TRBJ2-3	TRBV15	TGTGCCACCAGCTACAAACGAACTAGCGGGACTAGCACAGATACGCAGTATTTT	CATSYKRTSGTSTDTQYF
many	-	TRBJ2-7	TRBV4-1	TGCGCCAGTTCTGGGGCCACCGCCTACGAGCAGTACTTC	CASSGATAYEQYF
many	TRBD2	TRBJ2-5	TRBV14	TGTGCCAGCAGTCGAACGACTAGCGGTCAAGAGACCCAGTACTTC	CASSRTTSGQETQYF
medium-sized	-	TRBJ1-1	TRBV29-1	TGCAGCGTTGATTGGGGGGGCACTGAAGCTTTCTTT	CSVDWGGTEAFF
many	-	TRBJ2-2	TRBV2	TGTGCCAGCAAAAAGACAGGATCCACCGGGGAGCTGTTTTTT	CASKKTGSTGELFF
-	TRBD1	TRBJ1-5	TRBV30	TGTGCCTGGAGCACCGGGACAGGGGGCACCTATAGCAATCAGCCCCAGCATTTT	CAWSTGTGGTYSNQPQHF
many	-	TRBJ1-1	TRBV27	TGTGCCAGCAGTTTACGGGAGAACACTGAAGCTTTCTTT	CASSLRENTEAFF
-	TRBD2	TRBJ2-2	TRBV11-2	TGTGCCAGCGGCCGTTTAAGATCGTTCGGCGGGAGGGCGAACACCGGGGAGCTGTTTTTT	CASGRLRSFGGRANTGELFF
-	-	TRBJ2-2	TRBV4-2	TGTGCCAGCAGCCAATCGACTAGTTGCGCCACCGGGGAGCTGTTTTTT	CASSQSTSCATGELFF
many	TRBD2	TRBJ2-3	TRBV12-3/TRBV12-4	TGTGCCAGCAGTAAAGAGGGACTAGCGGGGACGCAGTATTTT	CASSKEGLAGTQYF
many	-	TRBJ1-2	TRBV4-1	TGCGCCAGCAGCCAACCCATTGAAGGCTATGGCTACACCTTC	CASSQPIEGYGYTF
many	TRBD1	TRBJ1-2	TRBV5-1	TGCGCCAGCAGCGGGACAGGGGGCCGTGGCTACACCTTC	CASSGTGGRGYTF
few	TRBD1	TRBJ1-6	TRBV15	TGTGCCACCAGCAGCCGGACAGGGTTATCGAATTCACCCCTCCACTTT	CATSSRTGLSNSPLHF